This T cell receptor (beta chain) was identified during a study of glioma-infiltrating T cells after dendritic cell vaccination. Germline CDR1 reads MNHEY; CDR2 reads SVGAGI. This CDR3 is 14 amino acids long. V lost 0 bases to trimming and J lost 4 bases, with 10 bases between them. Clones were read by immunoSEQ multiplex PCR, and TCRdb kept only the in-frame ones, dropping some. The sample comprises about 24,000 clones, roughly 90% of which are singletons, and 2.5% to 3% rests with the top ten. Time point defined: after dendritic cell vaccination, including at tumor progression/relapse. Source: blood, taken after dendritic cell vaccination. The rearrangement links TRBV6-5 to TRBJ2-7, with D possibly TRBD1 on 5 matching bases. This receptor was identified in a human donor with glioblastoma. The CDR3 is CASSYSGRVYEQYF. DNA of the CDR3: TGTGCCAGCAGTTACTCGGGCAGGGTTTACGAGCAGTACTTC.